This TCR beta chain is from a study of cytomegalovirus exposure and HLA in healthy donors. Study background: Sequencing of roughly 180 million T cells in an earlier analysis found 100 million or so unique TCR beta sequences. Drawn from HLA-typed donors, 80 million to 95 million unique TCRs were held in an early data release.

Germline V CDR1 and CDR2: MRHNA, SNTAGT. The CDR3 sequence is 16 residues long. J was trimmed by 1 base and V by 3 bases; bases with no gene match: 8. The PCR contained 60 Vbeta and 13 Jbeta primers. Here immunoSEQ multiplex PCR was the method, and the copy in TCRdb shows in-frame clones only, minus some. This sample has 150,000 to 200,000 clones, with about 77% found just once. The V call is TRBV6-4, the J call TRBJ1-2, with 7 bases aligning to TRBD1. Sequences were obtained from PBMCs. This TCR derives from a woman between 35 and 50 years old in good health and CMV-seropositive. The CDR3 sequence is CASSENPGQINYGYTF. CDR3 bases: TGTGCCAGCAGTGAAAATCCGGGACAGATTAACTATGGCTACACCTTC.